Shown below are 23 T cell receptor beta chains from a single sample sequenced in a study of cytomegalovirus exposure and HLA in healthy donors. With 60 Vbeta and 13 Jbeta primers, the PCR was carried out. The repertoire was sequenced with immunoSEQ multiplex PCR; TCRdb's copy has only in-frame clones and lacks some. The data contain tens of thousands of clones, 65% to 85% of them seen just once; the ten biggest clones take up less than 25%. Sequencing input: PBMCs. The receptors derive from a woman aged 40 to 50 in good health and CMV-seropositive.

The rearrangement joins TRBV21-1 to TRBJ2-7; the table's D call, TRBD2, has no DNA check behind it. TRBV21-1 has pseudogene status. This CDR3 region has 12 residues. CDR3 sequence reads: CASGTRRYEQYF. The CDR3 nucleotides read TGTGCCAGCGGGACTAGACGTTACGAGCAGTACTTC.

In its sample, this clone was seen a few times. This sequence joins TRBV4-1 and TRBJ2-2; 12 bases line up with TRBD1. CDR1 and CDR2 (germline): MGHRA, YSYEKL. CDR3 length equals 15 residues. V lost 5 bases to trimming and J lost 6 bases; unmatched junction nucleotides: 4. The CDR3 coding sequence is TGCGCCAGCAGCGTCCGGGACAGGGGGCCCGGGGAGCTGTTTTTT. Encoded protein: CASSVRDRGPGELFF.

This clone was seen more than once but under ten times. This sequence joins TRBV5-1 and TRBJ1-2; 7 nucleotides agree with TRBD1. The CDR3 is made up of 14 amino acids. Germline V lookup: CDR1 SGHRS, CDR2 YFSETQ. V was clipped by 0 bases and J by 7 bases; unmatched bases: 6. CDR3 loop: CASSLEKTGFGYTF. The DNA for the CDR3 is TGCGCCAGCAGCTTGGAGAAGACAGGGTTTGGCTACACCTTC.

The chain uses TRBV27 and TRBJ2-5, with D maybe TRBD2 (6 bases). The CDR3 has 14 residues. V dropped 8 bases and J dropped 2 bases, with 15 bases sitting between them. Germline loops: CDR1 MNHEY, CDR2 SMNVEV (reference sequence). The CDR3 sequence: CASRGGSGQETQYF. CDR3 in DNA: TGTGCCAGCCGGGGAGGTAGCGGACAAGAGACCCAGTACTTC.

This chain joins TRBV15 and TRBJ2-6, with 9 bases fitting TRBD1. Germline CDR1 is LNHNV and CDR2 is YYDKDF (reference sequence). V was pared by 0 bases and J by 4 bases, with 22 bases of the junction left unmatched. This CDR3 comprises 23 residues. Written as DNA, the CDR3 is TGTGCCACCAGCAGAGATCGGGGACAGGGCGAGGGGTATTTTGAGGGAGGGGCCAACGTCCTGACTTTC. It codes for CATSRDRGQGEGYFEGGANVLTF.

The CDR3 region is CASRPGGGQRNEKLFF. In DNA form, the CDR3 reads TGTGCCAGCCGACCGGGGGGGGGACAGAGGAATGAAAAACTGTTTTTT. This sequence joins TRBV28 and TRBJ1-4; TRBD1 aligns across 7 bases. CDR1 is MDHEN, CDR2 SYDVKM, per germline. J lost 5 bases, V lost 8 bases, and 14 bases had no gene match. CDR3 length equals 16 residues.

The rearrangement links TRBV21-1 to TRBJ2-7; the listed D gene, TRBD1, was not tested against the DNA. TRBV21-1 is reported as a pseudogene. The CDR3 covers 16 residues. The DNA for the CDR3 is TGTGCCAGCAGCAAAGCAGTACAGGAACATACCTACGAGCAGTACTTC. Translated: CASSKAVQEHTYEQYF.

The CDR3 bases are TGTGCCAGCAGTTTATGGTCCGCGGGCGGTGACACTGAAGCTTTCTTT. Protein product: CASSLWSAGGDTEAFF. This chain links TRBV28 with TRBJ1-1; D unclear. CDR3 length: 16 residues. V was pared by 0 bases and J by 3 bases, with 14 bases between. The germline V gene has CDR1 MDHEN and CDR2 SYDVKM. The full variable domain, with the rest looked up from reference TRBV28 and TRBJ1-1, is DVKVTQSSRYLVKRTGEKVFLECVQDMDHENMFWYRQDPGLGLRLIYFSYDVKMKEKGDIPEGYSVSREKKERFSLILESASTNQTSMYLCASSLWSAGGDTEAFFGQGTRLTVV.

This clone showed up just once. The chain carries TRBV6-5 and TRBJ2-7, with TRBD1 identical over 8 bases. This CDR3 contains 14 residues. V was clipped by 6 bases and J by 0 bases; unmatched bases: 4. Germline values: CDR1 MNHEY, CDR2 SVGAGI. In DNA form, the CDR3 reads TGTGCCAGCAGCCGCACAGGGGGCTCCTACGAGCAGTACTTC. Its translation is CASSRTGGSYEQYF.

This chain uses TRBV28 with TRBJ2-1, with 7 nucleotides matching TRBD2. This CDR3 has 12 residues. The V gene end was trimmed by 6 bases and the J gene end by 9 bases; junction bases not matched to a gene: 5. CDR1 MDHEN and CDR2 SYDVKM come from the germline V gene. The DNA of the CDR3 is TGTGCCAGCAGGCTGGGACTACTTGAGCAGTTCTTC. It codes for CASRLGLLEQFF.

The V call is TRBV7-9, the J call TRBJ2-1; 12 positions match TRBD2. The CDR3 consists of 15 residues. CDR1 is SEHNR, CDR2 FQNEAQ, per germline (reference sequence). Losses at the gene ends were 5 bases for V and 7 bases for J; bases not matched to a gene: 6. CDR3 nucleotides: TGTGCCAGCAGCAAAGGACTAGCGGGGAGGAATGAGCAGTTCTTC. Protein sequence: CASSKGLAGRNEQFF.

The rearrangement uses TRBV5-1 and TRBJ2-3; 9 nucleotides line up with TRBD2. The CDR3 runs to 17 residues. With V trimmed by 1 base and J by 6 bases, 12 bases remained unmatched. CDR1 SGHRS and CDR2 YFSETQ come from the germline V gene. CDR3 in amino acids: CASSLKSASGVFDTQYF. Here the CDR3 DNA reads TGCGCCAGCAGCTTGAAATCGGCTAGCGGGGTTTTCGATACGCAGTATTTT. Full variable domain (missing parts from reference TRBV5-1 and TRBJ2-3): KAGVTQTPRYLIKTRGQQVTLSCSPISGHRSVSWYQQTPGQGLQFLFEYFSETQRNKGNFPGRFSGRQFSNSRSEMNVSTLELGDSALYLCASSLKSASGVFDTQYFGPGTRLTVL.

The rearrangement links TRBV30 to TRBJ2-7, with TRBD1 identical over 10 bases. There are 17 residues in the CDR3. The V segment lost 5 bases and the J segment 3 bases; nucleotides outside the gene matches: 16. Germline CDR1 is GTSNPN and CDR2 is SVGIG (reference sequence). CDR3 sequence reads: CAWAGTGEAYKNYEQYF. DNA of the CDR3: TGTGCCTGGGCCGGGACAGGGGAAGCGTATAAGAACTACGAGCAGTACTTC.

The V call is TRBV30, the J call TRBJ2-1, with 9 bases identical to TRBD2. Losses at the gene ends were 0 bases for V and 8 bases for J; bases not matched to a gene: 11. Germline V gene data show CDR1 as GTSNPN and CDR2 as SVGIG (reference sequence). The CDR3 has 16 amino acids. The CDR3 DNA is TGTGCCTGGAGTGTACTCCGCGGGGGGGCTTTGGATGAGCAGTTCTTC. This codes for CAWSVLRGGALDEQFF.

The rearrangement joins TRBV6-5 to TRBJ2-1, with TRBD1 identical over 7 bases. V trimming: 6 bases; J trimming: 5 bases; junction bases outside the gene matches: 7. CDR3 length: 14 amino acids. The germline CDR1 and CDR2 sequences are MNHEY and SVGAGI. CDR3 sequence reads: CASRHQTGNNEQFF. In DNA form, the CDR3 reads TGTGCCAGCAGACACCAGACAGGGAACAATGAGCAGTTCTTC.

V usage is TRBV7-7 and J usage is TRBJ2-7, with TRBD1 matching 7 bases. V lost 5 bases and J lost 3; bases outside the gene matches: 13. Germline V gene sequence: CDR1 SSHAT, CDR2 FNYEAQ (reference sequence). The length of the CDR3 is 16 residues. DNA of the CDR3: TGTGCCAGCAGCATCCGGATGGGACAGACTTTCTACGAGCAGTACTTC. Amino acid sequence: CASSIRMGQTFYEQYF.

The chain recombines TRBV7-9 with TRBJ1-5; 8 positions agree with TRBD1. Germline V gene lookup returns CDR1 SEHNR and CDR2 FQNEAQ (reference sequence). J was trimmed by 7 bases and V by 3 bases; bases with no gene match: 5. CDR3 size: 14 residues. CDR3 nucleotides: TGTGCCAGCAGCTTTGGACAGGGTAACCAGCCCCAGCATTTT. Protein sequence: CASSFGQGNQPQHF. The full variable domain, in which reference TRBV7-9 and TRBJ1-5 provide the parts outside the CDR3, is DTGVSQNPRHKITKRGQNVTFRCDPISEHNRLYWYRQTLGQGPEFLTYFQNEAQLEKSRLLSDRFSAERPKGSFSTLEIQRTEQGDSAMYLCASSFGQGNQPQHFGDGTRLSIL.

This clone was observed a single time. The chain joins TRBV2 to TRBJ1-4; D possibly corresponds to TRBD1 (5 bases). Deletions cut 2 bases from V and 0 bases from J, with 7 bases between. Germline assignment: CDR1 SNHLY and CDR2 FYNNEI. CDR3 length equals 15 residues. The CDR3 protein is CASSEYRPTNEKLFF. CDR3 nucleotides: TGTGCCAGCAGTGAATACAGGCCAACTAATGAAAAACTGTTTTTT.

The V gene is TRBV27, the J gene TRBJ2-2; 15 bases map to TRBD2. Germline-derived CDR1 and CDR2 are MNHEY and SMNVEV (reference sequence). This CDR3 spans 17 amino acids. Unmatched junction bases numbered 8, after V lost 8 bases and J lost 4 bases. The CDR3 here is CASHRTSGRAGTGELFF. In DNA, the CDR3 is TGTGCCAGCCATCGGACTAGCGGGAGGGCGGGCACCGGGGAGCTGTTTTTT.

The chain employs TRBV19 and TRBJ1-1; perhaps TRBD1 as D (6 bases). In germline, CDR1 is LNHDA, CDR2 SQIVND (reference sequence). CDR3 length: 13 residues. Between the trimmed V and J ends, which lost 4 bases and 4 bases, there was a span of 10 bases. DNA of the CDR3: TGTGCCAGTAGTAACAGGGTAGGCACTGAAGCTTTCTTT. Residues: CASSNRVGTEAFF. Full variable domain (remainder filled in from reference TRBV19 and TRBJ1-1): DGGITQSPKYLFRKEGQNVTLSCEQNLNHDAMYWYRQDPGQGLRLIYYSQIVNDFQKGDIAEGYSVSREKKESFPLTVTSAQKNPTAFYLCASSNRVGTEAFFGQGTRLTVV.

This clone was counted only a few times. This chain joins TRBV25-1 and TRBJ2-3, with 7 positions matching TRBD2. The J segment lost 2 bases and the V segment lost 3 bases, leaving 8 bases of the junction unmatched. Germline V CDR1 and CDR2: MGHDK, SYGVNS. The CDR3 loop spans 16 amino acids. The CDR3 sequence: CASSDPRGVLTDTQYF. The DNA of the CDR3 is TGTGCCAGCAGTGACCCCCGGGGGGTGCTCACAGATACGCAGTATTTT.

The chain uses TRBV5-4 and TRBJ2-5; D perhaps matches TRBD2 (6 bases). CDR3 size: 14 residues. V dropped 0 bases and J dropped 4 bases, with 10 bases sitting between them. Per germline, CDR1 SGHNT and CDR2 YYREEE (reference sequence). The CDR3 spells CASSLGLEGETQYF. CDR3 DNA: TGTGCCAGCAGCTTGGGGTTGGAGGGAGAGACCCAGTACTTC.

CDR3 in DNA: TGTGCCAGTAGTATTGGACTGAACACCGGGGAGCTGTTTTTT. Encoded protein: CASSIGLNTGELFF. The gene calls are TRBV19 and TRBJ2-2, with a possible D match to TRBD2 (5 bases). V gave up 3 bases and J gave up 1 base, with 6 bases separating them. Germline CDR1 is LNHDA and CDR2 is SQIVND (reference sequence). This CDR3 spans 14 amino acids.